The rows below give T cell receptor beta chains drawn from one sample of a study of early T cells in non-severe SARS-CoV-2 infection. MiXCR was run by TCRdb on the 5' RACE reads, yielding one entry per CDR3 protein. Of about 80,000 distinct CDR3 sequences in the sample, 10% to 15% were seen once. The specimen sequenced was whole blood. Source of these receptors: an adult who was a healthcare worker with PCR-confirmed SARS-CoV-2 infection or an uninfected control (not recorded which). The conserved cysteine and the conserved F or W are not part of the CDR3 here. The listing skips clone size in some rows; elsewhere it reads once, few, many or a size class.

v_call | clone_size | cdr3_aa
TRBV6-5 | NA | ASSYNRPNYGYT
TRBV20-1 | few | TPVGENTEAF
TRBV7-3 | few | ASSPPGTGLEQF
TRBV5-6 | few | ASSEGQGLRQNEKLF
TRBV4-2 | NA | ASSQENWVAGANVLT
TRBV7-2 | NA | ASSFTGEGNTIY
TRBV6-5 | NA | ASRNPGDTIY
TRBV18 | few | ASSPARADYGYT
TRBV7-9 | NA | ASSFPPTESYEQY
TRBV28 | NA | ASSLRGLAGTVQY
TRBV29-1 | NA | SLAGIFKGSDEQF
TRBV5-6 | many | ASSSGPNYEQY
TRBV20-1 | few | SATGTSGTGPF
TRBV20-1 | few | SAPRTGAYNEQF
TRBV11-1 | many | ASSFPGVPTDTQY
TRBV20-1 | NA | SARVYGETQY
TRBV28 | NA | ASSPGPLTLAKNIQY
TRBV25-1 | few | ASSIPGNTGELF
TRBV7-2 | few | ASSLDRGQLEQF
TRBV20-1 | few | SAREPSGSPDTQY
TRBV28 | few | ASSERGGSYEQY
TRBV28 | NA | ASIGMNTGELF
TRBV21-1 | NA | ASSKRDRGIYEQY
TRBV29-1 | NA | SVGDGNQPQH
TRBV19 | few | ASSIGGEVSQY
TRBV3-1 | few | ASQRLGNEQF
TRBV2 | NA | ASSEAPQTQY
TRBV15 | few | ATSRPPGTGTDTQY
TRBV29-1 | NA | SGQARGAYNEQF
TRBV29-1 | many | SITSGIEF
TRBV3-1 | few | ASSQAGTSADTQY
TRBV2 | few | ASSEGGYSYEQY
TRBV6-5 | NA | ASSPRGPLLVAF
TRBV20-1 | many | SARDEEGFDTEAF
TRBV21-1 | NA | ASGSGWPKNIQY